This TCR beta chain was obtained from a study of cytomegalovirus exposure and HLA in healthy donors. Data came from immunoSEQ multiplex PCR; TCRdb stores just in-frame clones and leaves some out. The repertoire holds approximately 150,000 clones, with more than 80% as singletons. From germline, CDR1 is SNHLY and CDR2 FYNNEI. The CDR3 contains 16 residues. Unmatched junction bases numbered 7, after V lost 8 bases and J lost 1 base. Sequences were obtained from PBMCs. This TCR was recovered from a woman younger than 30 in good health and CMV-seropositive. V usage is TRBV2 and J usage is TRBJ1-5, with 11 bases fitting TRBD1. CDR3 DNA sequence: TGTGCCAGCGGGACAGGGGGGGGGTTGAGCAATCAGCCCCAGCATTTT. It yields the protein CASGTGGGLSNQPQHF.